This T cell receptor beta chain was captured by sequencing in a study of blood T cell repertoires in COVID-19. The overall study: Nucleic acid was either cDNA or gDNA, and it came from T cells, B-cell-depleted T cells, or PBMCs.

The length of the CDR3 is 13 residues. V dropped 8 bases and J dropped 1 base, with 11 bases sitting between them. The germline gives CDR1 SNHLY, CDR2 FYNNEI. Sequenced by immunoSEQ multiplex PCR; TCRdb stores in-frame clones only, minus some. This table has 90,000 or so clones, over 80% appearing once. This chain uses TRBV2 with TRBJ1-1; tentatively, D is TRBD1 (6 bases). The specimen was peripheral blood. This clonotype originated in a human donor in a cohort sampled during active COVID-19. Written as DNA, the CDR3 is TGTGCCAGCGATGAACAGGGGAACACTGAAGCTTTCTTT. Its translation is CASDEQGNTEAFF.